The clone carrying this TCR beta chain was seen at least ten times. Its specificity is unknown. Sequencing used immunoSEQ multiplex PCR; TCRdb keeps in-frame clones, though not all of them. The data show about 80,000 clones, around 85% seen once. Germline CDR1 reads SGHKS; CDR2 reads YYEKEE (reference sequence). Germline trimming cut 2 bases from V and 6 bases from J; bases unmatched to any gene: 4. The CDR3 runs to 14 residues. This entry comes from a study of OX40 agonist ivuxolimab in advanced cancers. Study details: From about 20 to 79 years was the age range, with a mean of approximately 58 years, and roughly 80% were male.

Study-level results: Some nonresponders also had low normalized T-cell clonal expansion.

The sequenced sample was CD4+ or CD8+ T cells sorted from blood, obtained in a trial of the OX40 agonist ivuxolimab. This TCR derives from an adult with an advanced solid tumor such as melanoma, head and neck, liver or kidney cancer. The chain has TRBV5-5 and TRBJ1-4; 7 nucleotides align to TRBD1. CDR3 region: CASSFGTADEKLFF. For the CDR3, the DNA is TGTGCCAGCAGCTTCGGGACAGCTGATGAAAAACTGTTTTTT.